This T cell receptor beta chain was obtained from a study of PD-L1 blockade in urothelial cancer. PCRs were each spiked with synthetic TCR analog templates. Repertoires were generated with immunoSEQ multiplex PCR, while TCRdb's copy carries only in-frame clones and drops some. The sample shows about 83,000 clones, roughly 90% of them seen only once. In its sample, this clone was seen once. The V gene's germline CDR1 is SGHRS and CDR2 YFSETQ. V shed 2 bases and J 5 bases; nucleotides not matched to a gene: 5. The CDR3 is 14 amino acids. The chain is built from TRBV5-1 and TRBJ1-2; 8 bases fit TRBD1. Sequenced material: PBMCs, taken around atezolizumab (anti-PD-L1) treatment. The source of this sequence is a woman aged 70-85 years with urothelial cancer. The CDR3 nucleotides read TGCGCCAGCAGCTTCTCAGGGGGCCTTTATGGCTACACCTTC. It yields the protein CASSFSGGLYGYTF.